This TCR beta chain was captured in a study of Ad26.COV2.S vaccination and SARS-CoV-2 variants. Treatment reported: some 19 received Ad26.COV2.S at low or high dose, single or two shots; roughly 5 received placebo; per-sample allocation not given. Day 63 following the first vaccine or placebo injection was when the samples were taken. Donation was by an adult aged 18-55 years who was in Boston. V lost 4 bases and J lost 7, with 16 bases in between. The CDR3 covers 14 residues. Germline CDR1 reads LGHDT; CDR2 reads YNNKEL (reference sequence). The data were produced by immunoSEQ multiplex PCR, yet TCRdb's version contains in-frame clones alone and is incomplete. The top ten clones hold roughly 2.1% of a sample with 300,000 to 350,000 clones, roughly 86% of them seen once.

Specimen: peripheral blood, collected in a trial of Ad26.COV2.S vaccine versus placebo. The sequence derives from a person aged 18-65 years who received the Ad26.COV2.S COVID-19 vaccine or a placebo. This rearrangement joins TRBV3-1 (or the pseudogene TRBV3-2) to TRBJ2-5; unclear D gene. CDR3 in DNA: TGTGCCAGCAGCCGCAACAACGAGCGTGGGACCCAGTACTTC. This codes for CASSRNNERGTQYF.